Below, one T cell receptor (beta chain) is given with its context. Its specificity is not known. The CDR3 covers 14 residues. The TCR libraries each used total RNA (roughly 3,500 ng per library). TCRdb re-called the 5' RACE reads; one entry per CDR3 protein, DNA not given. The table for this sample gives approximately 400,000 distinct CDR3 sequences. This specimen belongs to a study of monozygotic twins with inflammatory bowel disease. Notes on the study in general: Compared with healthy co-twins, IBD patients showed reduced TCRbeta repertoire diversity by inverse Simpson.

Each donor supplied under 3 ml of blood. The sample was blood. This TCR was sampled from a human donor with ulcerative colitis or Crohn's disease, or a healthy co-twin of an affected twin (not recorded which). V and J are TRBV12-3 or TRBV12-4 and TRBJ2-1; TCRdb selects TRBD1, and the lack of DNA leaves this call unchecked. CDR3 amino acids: CASSLDAPGDEQFF.